This T cell receptor beta chain is drawn from a study of spatial heterogeneity in lung cancer. Indicated time point: sample taken at primary tumor resection. Whole RNA, isolated from tumor, nontumor lung or frozen PBMC, was sequenced without prior sorting. CDR3 length: 14 amino acids. The germline CDR1 and CDR2 sequences are SGHVS and FQNEAQ. V lost 1 base, J lost 2 bases, and 7 bases lay in between. Whole-study findings and limits: Resection blood, more than follow-up blood, showed ubiquitous expanded tumor TCRs.

This clonotype is medium-sized. Its cognate antigen is unknown. TCRdb re-called the 5' RACE reads through MiXCR, storing one row per CDR3 protein. This sample has approximately 24,000 distinct CDR3 sequences, with 4.5% to 5.5% found just once. The sequence came from a male donor with early-stage non-small cell lung cancer. V is TRBV7-8 and J is TRBJ2-3; no definite D call. The specimen was PBMCs, collected at surgery. The CDR3 loop is CASSLGLNTDTQYF. CDR3 bases: TGTGCCAGCAGCTTAGGGCTAAACACAGATACGCAGTATTTT.